This TCR beta chain was sequenced during a study of neoadjuvant nivolumab and ipilimumab in lung cancer. Notes on the study in general: From pretherapy to surgery, tumor richness and clonality rose with dual therapy.

Measured with immunoSEQ multiplex PCR; TCRdb has only the in-frame clones, and not every one. This table holds 40,000 to 55,000 clones, 85% to 90% found once. The V end lost 0 bases, the J end lost 0 bases, and 1 base lay between the germline ends. Germline CDR1 KGHSH, CDR2 LQKENI. The CDR3 covers 13 residues. This clone was found a few times. Its antigen is undetermined. This CDR3 is also generated by other DNA sequences in the sample. The specimen comprised blood, sampled before neoadjuvant nivolumab, alone or with ipilimumab. The clonotype comes from an adult with non-small cell lung cancer. Some clones in this sample may be carry-over from other donors' samples. The rearrangement joins TRBV18 to TRBJ2-3; D remains ambiguous. This CDR3 is CASSPPSTDTQYF. CDR3 in DNA: TGTGCCAGCTCACCACCGAGCACAGATACGCAGTATTTT.